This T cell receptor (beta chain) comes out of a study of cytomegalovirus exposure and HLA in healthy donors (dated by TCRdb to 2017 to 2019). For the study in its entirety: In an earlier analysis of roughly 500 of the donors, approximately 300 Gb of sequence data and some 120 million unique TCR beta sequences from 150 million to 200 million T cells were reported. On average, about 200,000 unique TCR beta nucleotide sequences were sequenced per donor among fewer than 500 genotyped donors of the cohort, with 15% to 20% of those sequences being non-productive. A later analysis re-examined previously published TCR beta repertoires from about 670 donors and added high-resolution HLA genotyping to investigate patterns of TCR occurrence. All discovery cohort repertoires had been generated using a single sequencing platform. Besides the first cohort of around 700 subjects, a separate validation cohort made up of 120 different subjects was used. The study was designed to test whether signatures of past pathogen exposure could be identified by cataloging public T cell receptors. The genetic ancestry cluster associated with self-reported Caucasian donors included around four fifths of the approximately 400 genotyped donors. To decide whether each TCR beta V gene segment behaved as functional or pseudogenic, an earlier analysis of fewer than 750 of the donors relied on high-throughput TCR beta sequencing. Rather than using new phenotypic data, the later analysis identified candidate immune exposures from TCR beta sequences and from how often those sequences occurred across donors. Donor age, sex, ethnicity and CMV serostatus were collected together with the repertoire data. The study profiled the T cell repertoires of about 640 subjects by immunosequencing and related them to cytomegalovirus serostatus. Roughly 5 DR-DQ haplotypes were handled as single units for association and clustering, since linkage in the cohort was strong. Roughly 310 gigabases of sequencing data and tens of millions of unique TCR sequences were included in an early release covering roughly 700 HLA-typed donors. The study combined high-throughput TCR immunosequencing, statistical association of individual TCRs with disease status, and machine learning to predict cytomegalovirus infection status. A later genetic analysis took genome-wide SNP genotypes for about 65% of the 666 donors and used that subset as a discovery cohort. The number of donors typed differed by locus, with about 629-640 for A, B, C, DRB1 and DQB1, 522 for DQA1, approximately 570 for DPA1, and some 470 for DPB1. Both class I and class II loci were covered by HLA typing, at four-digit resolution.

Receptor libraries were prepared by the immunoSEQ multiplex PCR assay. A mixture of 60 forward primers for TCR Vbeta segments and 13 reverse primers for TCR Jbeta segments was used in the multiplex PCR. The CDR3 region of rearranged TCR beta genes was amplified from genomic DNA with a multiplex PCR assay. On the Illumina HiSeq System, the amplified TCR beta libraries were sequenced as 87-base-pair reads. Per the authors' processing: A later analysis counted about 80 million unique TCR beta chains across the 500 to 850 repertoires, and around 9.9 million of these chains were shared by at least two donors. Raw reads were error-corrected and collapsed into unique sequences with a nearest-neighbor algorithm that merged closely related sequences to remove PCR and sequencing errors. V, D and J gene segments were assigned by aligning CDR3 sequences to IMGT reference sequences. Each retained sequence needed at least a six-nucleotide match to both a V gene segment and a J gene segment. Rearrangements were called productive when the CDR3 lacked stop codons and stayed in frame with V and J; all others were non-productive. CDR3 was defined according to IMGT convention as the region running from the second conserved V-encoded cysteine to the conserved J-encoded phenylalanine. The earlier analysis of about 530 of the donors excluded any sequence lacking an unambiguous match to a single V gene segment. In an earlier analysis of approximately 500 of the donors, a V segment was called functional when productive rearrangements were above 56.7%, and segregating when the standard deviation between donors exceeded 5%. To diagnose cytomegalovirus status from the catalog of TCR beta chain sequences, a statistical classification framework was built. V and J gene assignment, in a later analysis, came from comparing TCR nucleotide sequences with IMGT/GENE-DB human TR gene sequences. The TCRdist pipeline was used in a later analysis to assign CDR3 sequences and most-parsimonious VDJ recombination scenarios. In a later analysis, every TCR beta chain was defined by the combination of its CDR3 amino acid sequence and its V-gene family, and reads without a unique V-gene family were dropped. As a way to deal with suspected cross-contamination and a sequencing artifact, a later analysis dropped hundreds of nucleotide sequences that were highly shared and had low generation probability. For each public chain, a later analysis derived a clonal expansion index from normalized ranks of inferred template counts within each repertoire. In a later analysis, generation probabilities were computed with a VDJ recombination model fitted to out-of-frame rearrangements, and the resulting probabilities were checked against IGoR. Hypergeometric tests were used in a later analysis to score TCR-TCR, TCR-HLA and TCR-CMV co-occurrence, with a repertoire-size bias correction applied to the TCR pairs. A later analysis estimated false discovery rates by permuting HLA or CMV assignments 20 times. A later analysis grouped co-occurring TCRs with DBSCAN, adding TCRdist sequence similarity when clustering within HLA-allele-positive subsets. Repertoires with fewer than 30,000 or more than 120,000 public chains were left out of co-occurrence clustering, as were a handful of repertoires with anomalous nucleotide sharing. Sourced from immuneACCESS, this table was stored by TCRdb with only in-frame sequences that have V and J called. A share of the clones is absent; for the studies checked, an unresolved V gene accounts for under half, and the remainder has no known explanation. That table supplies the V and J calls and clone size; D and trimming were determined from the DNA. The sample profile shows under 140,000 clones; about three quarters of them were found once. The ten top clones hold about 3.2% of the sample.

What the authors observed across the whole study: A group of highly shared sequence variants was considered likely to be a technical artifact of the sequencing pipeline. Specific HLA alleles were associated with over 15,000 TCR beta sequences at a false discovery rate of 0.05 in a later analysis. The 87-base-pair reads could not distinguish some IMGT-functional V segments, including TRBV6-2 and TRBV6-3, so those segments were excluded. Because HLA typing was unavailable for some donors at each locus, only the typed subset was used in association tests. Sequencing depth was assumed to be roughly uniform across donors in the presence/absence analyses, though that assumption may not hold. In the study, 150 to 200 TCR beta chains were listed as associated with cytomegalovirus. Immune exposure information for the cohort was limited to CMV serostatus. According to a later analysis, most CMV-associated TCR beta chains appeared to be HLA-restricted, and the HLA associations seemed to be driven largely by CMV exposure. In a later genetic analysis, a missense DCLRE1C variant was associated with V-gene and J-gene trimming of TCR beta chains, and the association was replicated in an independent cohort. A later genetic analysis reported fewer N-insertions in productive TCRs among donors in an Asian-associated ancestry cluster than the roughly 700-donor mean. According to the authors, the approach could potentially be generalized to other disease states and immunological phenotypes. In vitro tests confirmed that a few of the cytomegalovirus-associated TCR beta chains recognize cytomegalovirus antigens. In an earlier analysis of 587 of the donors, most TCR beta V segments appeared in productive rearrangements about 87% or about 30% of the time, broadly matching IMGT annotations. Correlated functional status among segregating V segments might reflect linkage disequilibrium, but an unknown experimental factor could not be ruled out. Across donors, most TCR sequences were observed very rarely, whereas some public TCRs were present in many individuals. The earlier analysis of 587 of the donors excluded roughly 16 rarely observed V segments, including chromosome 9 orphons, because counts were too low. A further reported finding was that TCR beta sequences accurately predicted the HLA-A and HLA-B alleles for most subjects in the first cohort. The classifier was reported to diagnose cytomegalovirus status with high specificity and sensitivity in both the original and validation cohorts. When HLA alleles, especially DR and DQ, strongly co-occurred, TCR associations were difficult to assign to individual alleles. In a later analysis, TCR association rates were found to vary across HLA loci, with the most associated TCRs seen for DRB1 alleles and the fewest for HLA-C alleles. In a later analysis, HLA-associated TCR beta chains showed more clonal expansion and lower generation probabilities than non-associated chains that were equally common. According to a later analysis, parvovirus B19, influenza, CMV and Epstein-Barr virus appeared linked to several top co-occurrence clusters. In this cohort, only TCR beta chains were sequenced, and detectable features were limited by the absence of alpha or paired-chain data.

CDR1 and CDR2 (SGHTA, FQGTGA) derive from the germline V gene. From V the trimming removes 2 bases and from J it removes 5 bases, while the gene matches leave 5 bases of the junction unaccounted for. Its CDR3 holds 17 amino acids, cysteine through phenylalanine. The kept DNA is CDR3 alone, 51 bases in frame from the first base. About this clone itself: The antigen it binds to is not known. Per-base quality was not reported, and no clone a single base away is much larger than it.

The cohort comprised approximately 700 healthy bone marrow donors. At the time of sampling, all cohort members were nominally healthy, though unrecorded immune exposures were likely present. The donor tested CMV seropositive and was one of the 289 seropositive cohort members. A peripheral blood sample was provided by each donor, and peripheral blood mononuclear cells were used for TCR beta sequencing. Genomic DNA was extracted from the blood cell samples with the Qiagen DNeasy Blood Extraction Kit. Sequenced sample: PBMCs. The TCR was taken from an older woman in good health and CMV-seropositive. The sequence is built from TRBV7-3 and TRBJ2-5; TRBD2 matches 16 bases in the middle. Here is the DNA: TGTGCCAGCAGCTTAGGGACTAGCGGGAGGGTTGGTGAGACCCAGTACTTC. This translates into CASSLGTSGRVGETQYF. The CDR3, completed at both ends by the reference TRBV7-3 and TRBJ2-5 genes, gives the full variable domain GAGVSQTPSNKVTEKGKYVELRCDPISGHTALYWYRQSLGQGPEFLIYFQGTGAADDSGLPNDRFFAVRPEGSVSTLKIQRTERGDSAVYLCASSLGTSGRVGETQYFGPGTRLLVL.